The clone carrying this TCR beta chain was detected ten times or more. Its target is unknown. Using RNA transcripts as the source, TCR beta CDR3 regions were amplified. First-round RT-PCR of the TCR CDR3 relied on the HTBI primer set. Each CDR3 protein is one row after TCRdb ran MiXCR on the multiplex PCR reads. The data contain 500,000 to 600,000 distinct CDR3 sequences, around 50% of them singletons. Germline V gene data show CDR1 as SEHNR and CDR2 as FQNEAQ (reference sequence). This CDR3 has 17 residues. Trimming removed 4 bases at V and 1 base at J, with 19 bases between. This entry belongs to a study of T cells in Graves' hyperthyroidism and ophthalmopathy. Regarding the study as a whole: Most clonotypes that expanded in the thyroid above 0.001 also showed up in blood.

This clonotype was obtained from an adult woman with Graves' disease, either hyperthyroidism or ophthalmopathy (not recorded which). This chain uses TRBV7-9 with TRBJ1-1; D may be TRBD1 (5 bases). Sequencing was carried out using peripheral blood or thyroid tissue (not recorded which). The CDR3 loop reads CASSWWGPGRTNTEAFF. The DNA for the CDR3 is TGTGCCAGCAGCTGGTGGGGACCGGGACGAACGAACACTGAAGCTTTCTTT.